This T cell receptor (beta chain) was profiled in a study of T cell responses to AZD1222 COVID-19 vaccine. Study observations and caveats: The donor group comprised mostly white British people and more females; the analysis possibly underestimated clonal diversity.

The data were produced by immunoSEQ multiplex PCR, yet TCRdb's version contains in-frame clones alone and is incomplete. Among approximately 200,000 clones, roughly 94% were seen once, and the ten largest hold over 1.5%. The germline CDR1 and CDR2 sequences are SGHTS and YDEGEE. Unmatched junction bases numbered 2, after V lost 2 bases and J lost 2 bases. CDR3 length: 15 residues. A note on this clone: No antigen is known for it.

V usage is TRBV5-8 and J usage is TRBJ2-1, with 9 positions matching TRBD1. Here the sequenced sample was peripheral blood, taken 28 days after the second dose of the MenACWY control vaccine. This clonotype was obtained from an adult who received the MenACWY meningococcal vaccine as a control. DNA for the CDR3: TGTGCCAGCAGCTTAGGGGACAGGGCCTACAATGAGCAGTTCTTC. It specifies CASSLGDRAYNEQFF.